The subject of this entry is one T cell receptor beta chain. These data originate in a study of T cell changes during pregnancy in multiple sclerosis. Clones were read by immunoSEQ multiplex PCR, and TCRdb kept only the in-frame ones, dropping some. Of 20,000 to 25,000 clones detected, roughly nine tenths appear once; the ten largest clones hold 0.6% to 0.85%. CDR3 length: 17 residues. In germline, CDR1 is WSHSY, CDR2 SAAADI. Trimming took 4 bases from V and 2 from J, leaving 20 bases between them. V and J are TRBV10-2 and TRBJ1-1, with D maybe TRBD1 (6 bases). The source is a female donor in good health, enrolled as a control in a pregnancy study. Sequenced material: CD4+ T cells from peripheral blood mononuclear cells, taken in the third trimester of pregnancy. This chain's CDR3 is CASSVLGGRATNTEAFF. As DNA, the CDR3 is TGCGCCAGCAGTGTACTTGGGGGCAGGGCCACAAACACTGAAGCTTTCTTT.